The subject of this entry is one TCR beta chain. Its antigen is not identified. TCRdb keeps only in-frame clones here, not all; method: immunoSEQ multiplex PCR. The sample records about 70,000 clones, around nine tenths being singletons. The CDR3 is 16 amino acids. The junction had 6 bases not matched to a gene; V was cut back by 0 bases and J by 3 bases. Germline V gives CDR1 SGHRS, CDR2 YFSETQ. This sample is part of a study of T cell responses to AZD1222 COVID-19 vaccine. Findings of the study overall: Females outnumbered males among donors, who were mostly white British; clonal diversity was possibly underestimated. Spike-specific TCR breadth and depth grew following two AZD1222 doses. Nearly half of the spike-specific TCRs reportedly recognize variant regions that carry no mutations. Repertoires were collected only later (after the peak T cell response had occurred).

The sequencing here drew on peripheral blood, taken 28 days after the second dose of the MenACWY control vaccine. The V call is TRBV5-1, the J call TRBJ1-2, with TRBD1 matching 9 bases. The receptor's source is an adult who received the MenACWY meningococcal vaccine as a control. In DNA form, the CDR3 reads TGCGCCAGCAGCTTGGCGGGACAGGGTTTCGACTATGGCTACACCTTC. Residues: CASSLAGQGFDYGYTF.